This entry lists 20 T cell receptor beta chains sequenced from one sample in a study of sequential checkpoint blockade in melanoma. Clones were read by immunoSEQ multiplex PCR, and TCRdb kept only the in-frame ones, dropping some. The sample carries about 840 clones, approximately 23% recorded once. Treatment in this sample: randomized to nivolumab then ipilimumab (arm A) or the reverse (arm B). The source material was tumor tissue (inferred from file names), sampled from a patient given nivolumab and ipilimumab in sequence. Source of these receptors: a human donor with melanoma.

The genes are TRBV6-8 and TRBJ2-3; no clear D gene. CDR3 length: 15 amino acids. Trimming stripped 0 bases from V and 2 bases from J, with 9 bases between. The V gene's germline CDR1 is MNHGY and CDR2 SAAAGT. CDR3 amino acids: CASSYSGLFTDTQYF. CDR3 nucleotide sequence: TGTGCCAGCAGTTACTCGGGGTTGTTCACAGATACGCAGTATTTT.

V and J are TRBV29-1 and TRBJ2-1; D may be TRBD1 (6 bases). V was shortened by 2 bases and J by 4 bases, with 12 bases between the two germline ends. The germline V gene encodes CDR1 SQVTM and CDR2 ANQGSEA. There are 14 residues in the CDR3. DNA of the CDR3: TGCAGCGTTGAATGTACAGGGTCATACAATGAGCAGTTCTTC. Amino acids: CSVECTGSYNEQFF.

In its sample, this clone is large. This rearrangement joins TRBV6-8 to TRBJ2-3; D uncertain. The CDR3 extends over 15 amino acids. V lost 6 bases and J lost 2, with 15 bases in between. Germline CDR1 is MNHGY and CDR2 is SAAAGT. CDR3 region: CASRVTGAPTDTQYF. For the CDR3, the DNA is TGTGCCAGCAGAGTGACTGGCGCGCCCACAGATACGCAGTATTTT.

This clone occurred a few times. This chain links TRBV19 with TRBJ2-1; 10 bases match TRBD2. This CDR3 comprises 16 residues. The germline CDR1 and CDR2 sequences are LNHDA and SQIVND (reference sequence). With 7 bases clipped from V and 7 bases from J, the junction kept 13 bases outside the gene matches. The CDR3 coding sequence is TGTGCCAGTAACAACCGAGCGGGGGGGAATAGGAATGAGCAGTTCTTC. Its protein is CASNNRAGGNRNEQFF.

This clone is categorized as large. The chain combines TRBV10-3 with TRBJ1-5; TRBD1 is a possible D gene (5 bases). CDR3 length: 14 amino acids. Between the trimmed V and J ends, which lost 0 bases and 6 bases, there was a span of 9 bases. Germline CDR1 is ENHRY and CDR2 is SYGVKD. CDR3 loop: CAISESTGVQPQHF. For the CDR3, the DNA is TGTGCCATCAGTGAGTCGACGGGGGTTCAGCCCCAGCATTTT.

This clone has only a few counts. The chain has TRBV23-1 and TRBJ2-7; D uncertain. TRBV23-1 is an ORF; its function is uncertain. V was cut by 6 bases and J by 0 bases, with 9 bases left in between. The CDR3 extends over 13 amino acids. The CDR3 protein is CASSLADSYEQYF. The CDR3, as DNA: TGCGCCAGCAGCTTGGCAGACTCCTACGAGCAGTACTTC.

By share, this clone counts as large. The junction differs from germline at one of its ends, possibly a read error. CDR3 loop: CASSPTGGAGYF. The CDR3 region has the DNA TGTGCCAGCAGTCCAACAGGGGGCGCTGGATATTTT. This chain connects TRBV6-8 to TRBJ1-1; TRBD1 matches at 9 bases. Per germline, CDR1 MNHGY and CDR2 SAAAGT. The CDR3 sequence is 12 residues long.

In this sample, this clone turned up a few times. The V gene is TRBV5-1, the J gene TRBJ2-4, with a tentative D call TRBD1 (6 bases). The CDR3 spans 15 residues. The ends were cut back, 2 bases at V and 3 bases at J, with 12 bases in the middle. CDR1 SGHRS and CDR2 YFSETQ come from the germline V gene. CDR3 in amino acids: CASSLGGADKNIQYF. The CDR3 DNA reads TGCGCCAGCAGCTTAGGGGGTGCGGACAAAAACATTCAGTACTTC.

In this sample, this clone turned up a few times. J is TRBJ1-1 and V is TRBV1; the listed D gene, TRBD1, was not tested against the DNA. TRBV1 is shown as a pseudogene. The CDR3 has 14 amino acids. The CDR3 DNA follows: TGCGCCAGCAGCCACCCCGGACAGAACACTGAAGCTTTCTTT. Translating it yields CASSHPGQNTEAFF.

Written as DNA, the CDR3 is TGCGCCAGCAGCTTAGGGGCGGGGACTGCCGGCTCTGAGCAGTACTTC. Its translation: CASSLGAGTAGSEQYF. The chain employs TRBV23-1 and TRBJ2-7; a possible D gene is TRBD2 (6 bases). TRBV23-1 is labeled an ORF, and its function is uncertain. This CDR3 has 16 residues. V lost 6 bases and J lost 7, with 25 bases in between.

Here the CDR3 reads CASSDYGSGRTEAFF. DNA for the CDR3: TGTGCCAGCAGTGATTACGGTTCAGGGAGGACTGAAGCTTTCTTT. This chain links TRBV6-8 with TRBJ1-1; tentative D call: TRBD1 (5 bases). The CDR3 contains 15 residues. Germline loops: CDR1 MNHGY, CDR2 SAAAGT. V lost 5 bases and J 5 bases, leaving 18 bases between the germline ends.

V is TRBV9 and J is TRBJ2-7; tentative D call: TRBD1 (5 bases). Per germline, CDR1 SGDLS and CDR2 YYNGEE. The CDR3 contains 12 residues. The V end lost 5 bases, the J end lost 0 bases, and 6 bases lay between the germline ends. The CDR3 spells CASRQGSYEQYF. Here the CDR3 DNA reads TGTGCCAGCAGGCAGGGCTCCTACGAGCAGTACTTC.

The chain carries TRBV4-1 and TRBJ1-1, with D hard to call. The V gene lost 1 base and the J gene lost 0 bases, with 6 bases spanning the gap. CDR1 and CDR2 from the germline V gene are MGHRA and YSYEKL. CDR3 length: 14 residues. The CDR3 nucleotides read TGCGCCAGCAGCCAAGGCATCCTGAACACTGAAGCTTTCTTT. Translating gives CASSQGILNTEAFF.

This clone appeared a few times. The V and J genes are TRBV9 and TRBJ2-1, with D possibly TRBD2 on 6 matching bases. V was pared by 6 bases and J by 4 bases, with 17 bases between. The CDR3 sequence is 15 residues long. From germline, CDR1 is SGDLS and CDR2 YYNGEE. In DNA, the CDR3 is TGTGCCAGCACGGCCGGAGCGGACTATTACAATGAGCAGTTCTTC. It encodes CASTAGADYYNEQFF.

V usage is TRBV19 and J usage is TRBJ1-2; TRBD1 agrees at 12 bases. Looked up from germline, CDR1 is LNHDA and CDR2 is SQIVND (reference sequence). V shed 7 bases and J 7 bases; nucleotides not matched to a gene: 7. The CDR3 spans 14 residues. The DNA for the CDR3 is TGTGCCAGTACCTCCGGGACAGGGGGCCGTGGCTACACCTTC. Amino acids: CASTSGTGGRGYTF.

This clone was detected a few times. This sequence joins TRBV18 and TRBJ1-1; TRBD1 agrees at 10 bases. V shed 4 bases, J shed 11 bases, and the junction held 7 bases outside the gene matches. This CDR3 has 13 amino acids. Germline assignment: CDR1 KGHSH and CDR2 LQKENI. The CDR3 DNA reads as TGTGCCAGCTCACTCGGGACAGGGGTTGACGCTTTCTTT. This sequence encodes CASSLGTGVDAFF.

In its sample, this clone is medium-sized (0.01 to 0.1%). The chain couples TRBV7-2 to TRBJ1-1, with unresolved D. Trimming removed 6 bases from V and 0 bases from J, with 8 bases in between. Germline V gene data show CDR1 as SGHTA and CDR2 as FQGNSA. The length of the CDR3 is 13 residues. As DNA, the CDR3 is TGTGCCAGCAGAATTGACCTGAACACTGAAGCTTTCTTT. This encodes CASRIDLNTEAFF.

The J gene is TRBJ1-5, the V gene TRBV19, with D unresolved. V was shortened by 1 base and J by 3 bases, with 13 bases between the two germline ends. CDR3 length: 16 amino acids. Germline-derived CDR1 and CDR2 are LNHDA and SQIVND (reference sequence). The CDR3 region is CASSIGLLEINQPQHF. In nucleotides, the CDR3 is TGTGCCAGTAGTATAGGGCTACTCGAAATCAATCAGCCCCAGCATTTT. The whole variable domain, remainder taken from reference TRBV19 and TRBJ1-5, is DGGITQSPKYLFRKEGQNVTLSCEQNLNHDAMYWYRQDPGQGLRLIYYSQIVNDFQKGDIAEGYSVSREKKESFPLTVTSAQKNPTAFYLCASSIGLLEINQPQHFGDGTRLSIL.

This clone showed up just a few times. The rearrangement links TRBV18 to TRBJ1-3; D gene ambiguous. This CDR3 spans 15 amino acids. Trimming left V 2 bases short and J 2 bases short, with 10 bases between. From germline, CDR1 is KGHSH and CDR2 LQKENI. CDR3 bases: TGTGCCAGCTCACCAGGGGTTTCCCCTGGAAACACCATATATTTT. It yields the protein CASSPGVSPGNTIYF.

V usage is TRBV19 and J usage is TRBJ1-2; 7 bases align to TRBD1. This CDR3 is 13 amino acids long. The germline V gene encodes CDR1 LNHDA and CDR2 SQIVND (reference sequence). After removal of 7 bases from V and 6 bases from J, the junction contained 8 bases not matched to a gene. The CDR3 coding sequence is TGTGCCAGTACCAACGACAGGGCCCATGGCTACACCTTC. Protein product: CASTNDRAHGYTF.